A single sample gave rise to the 16 T cell receptor beta chains below, sequenced in a study of T cell responses to AZD1222 COVID-19 vaccine. Assay used: immunoSEQ multiplex PCR; TCRdb lists only in-frame clones, some missing. The profile shows roughly 110,000 clones, 88% of them singletons. Sequenced material: peripheral blood, taken 28 days after the second AZD1222 dose. These receptors originate from an adult who received the AZD1222 COVID-19 vaccine.

This chain uses TRBV4-1 with TRBJ1-1, with unresolved D. Germline CDR1 and CDR2: MGHRA and YSYEKL. The CDR3 consists of 14 residues. Deletions cut 0 bases from V and 11 bases from J, with 16 bases between. The CDR3 DNA reads TGCGCCAGCAGCCAAGATGAGATGAGGGAGGAGGCTTTCTTT. Amino acids: CASSQDEMREEAFF.

The chain links TRBV11-3 to TRBJ2-2; TRBD2 matches 8 bases. The CDR3 contains 15 residues. Trimming cost V 1 base and J 3 bases; bases outside gene matches: 1. The germline CDR1 and CDR2 sequences are SGHNT and YENEEA. DNA of the CDR3: TGTGCCAGCAGCTTAGCAGCGGGGGACACCGGGGAGCTGTTTTTT. Amino acids: CASSLAAGDTGELFF.

The rearrangement uses TRBV9 and TRBJ2-7; 9 nucleotides match TRBD1. With V trimmed by 4 bases and J by 5 bases, 7 bases remained unmatched. The V gene's germline CDR1 is SGDLS and CDR2 YYNGEE. The CDR3 has 14 amino acids. CDR3 protein: CASSPRTGEDEQYF. The DNA of the CDR3 is TGTGCCAGCAGCCCCCGGACAGGGGAAGACGAGCAGTACTTC.

The chain is built from TRBV4-2 and TRBJ2-1; 7 nucleotides match TRBD1. The CDR3 has 16 residues. Unmatched junction bases numbered 8, after V lost 2 bases and J lost 4 bases. The V gene's germline CDR1 is LGHNA and CDR2 YNFKEQ. CDR3 loop: CASSQTGASLYNEQFF. Here the CDR3 DNA reads TGTGCCAGCAGCCAAACAGGGGCTAGTCTGTACAATGAGCAGTTCTTC.

This chain uses TRBV18 with TRBJ1-4; D unclear. The CDR3 contains 15 residues. Per germline, CDR1 KGHSH and CDR2 LQKENI. Trimming removed 4 bases at V and 0 bases at J, with 9 bases between. The CDR3 is CASSLNSATNEKLFF. Written as DNA, the CDR3 is TGTGCCAGCTCACTAAACAGTGCAACTAATGAAAAACTGTTTTTT.

CDR3 amino acids: CASSPQGPGNTIYF. CDR3 DNA: TGTGCCAGCTCACCACAAGGCCCTGGAAACACCATATATTTT. The chain uses TRBV18 and TRBJ1-3; no firm D call. This CDR3 is 14 amino acids long. CDR1 is KGHSH and CDR2 is LQKENI in the germline V gene. With 1 base removed from V and 2 bases from J, the gap between germline ends came to 6 bases.

This chain connects TRBV7-8 to TRBJ1-1, with unresolved D. The CDR3 loop spans 12 amino acids. Germline V gene data show CDR1 as SGHVS and CDR2 as FQNEAQ. Trimming took 5 bases from V and 0 from J, leaving 4 bases between them. CDR3 sequence reads: CASSPLNTEAFF. The DNA of the CDR3 is TGTGCCAGCAGCCCCCTGAACACTGAAGCTTTCTTT.

The genes are TRBV4-2 and TRBJ1-5, with D perhaps matching TRBD1 (6 bases). The V and J ends lost 2 bases and 1 base respectively, with 18 bases between them. The CDR3 length is 18 residues. The germline V gene encodes CDR1 LGHNA and CDR2 YNFKEQ. The CDR3 coding sequence is TGTGCCAGCAGCCAATCCGGGACATCTACGGAAAGCAATCAGCCCCAGCATTTT. Amino acid sequence: CASSQSGTSTESNQPQHF.

This rearrangement joins TRBV19 to TRBJ2-5; D perhaps matches TRBD1 (5 bases). CDR3 length equals 13 residues. Germline lookup yields CDR1 LNHDA and CDR2 SQIVND (reference sequence). V dropped 5 bases and J dropped 0 bases, with 7 bases sitting between them. As DNA, the CDR3 is TGTGCCAGTAGTTGGGGCAACCAAGAGACCCAGTACTTC. It yields the protein CASSWGNQETQYF.

The rearrangement uses TRBV11-3 and TRBJ2-1; the match to TRBD2 covers 9 bases. CDR1 and CDR2 from the germline V gene are SGHNT and YENEEA. This CDR3 is 16 amino acids long. J gave up 0 bases and V 5 bases, and 5 bases lay outside the gene matches. The CDR3 spells CASSPHSGSSYNEQFF. In DNA, the CDR3 is TGTGCCAGCAGCCCCCATAGCGGGAGCTCCTACAATGAGCAGTTCTTC.

The chain has TRBV2 and TRBJ1-2; a possible D gene is TRBD1 (6 bases). This CDR3 comprises 13 residues. Trimming removed 2 bases from V and 14 bases from J, with 18 bases in between. In germline, CDR1 is SNHLY, CDR2 FYNNEI. The CDR3 coding sequence is TGTGCCAGCAGTGAATCCCAGGGGCGAGGACGTACCTTC. This sequence encodes CASSESQGRGRTF.

The CDR3 loop is CASSGLTGWAGELFF. In DNA form, the CDR3 reads TGTGCCAGCAGCGGTCTTACAGGGTGGGCCGGGGAGCTGTTTTTT. The chain recombines TRBV11-2 with TRBJ2-2; D is perhaps TRBD1 (6 bases). Germline V CDR1 and CDR2: SGHAT, FQNNGV. Trimming cost V 5 bases and J 6 bases, with 16 bases left between them. The CDR3 consists of 15 residues. The full variable domain, completed using reference TRBV11-2 and TRBJ2-2, is EAGVAQSPRYKIIEKRQSVAFWCNPISGHATLYWYQQILGQGPKLLIQFQNNGVVDDSQLPKDRFSAERLKGVDSTLKIQPAKLEDSAVYLCASSGLTGWAGELFFGEGSRLTVL.

This rearrangement joins TRBV5-1 to TRBJ2-5; 14 bases line up with TRBD2. Unmatched junction bases numbered 9, after V lost 8 bases and J lost 3 bases. Germline CDR1 is SGHRS and CDR2 is YFSETQ. The length of the CDR3 is 16 residues. As DNA, the CDR3 is TGCGCCAGTAAGCCGACTAGCGGGGGGGCGGAAGAGACCCAGTACTTC. Translated, it gives CASKPTSGGAEETQYF.

This chain links TRBV3-1 (or the pseudogene TRBV3-2) with TRBJ2-3, with 13 bases lining up with TRBD2. The CDR3 contains 15 residues. Germline-derived CDR1 and CDR2 are LGHDT and YNNKEL (reference sequence). V gave up 2 bases and J gave up 6 bases; unmatched junction bases: 2. This CDR3 reads CASSQLTSGGDTQYF. As DNA, the CDR3 is TGTGCCAGCAGCCAATTGACTAGCGGGGGGGATACGCAGTATTTT.

This clone came up a few times. The chain is built from TRBV29-1 and TRBJ1-1, with D hard to call. CDR1 SQVTM and CDR2 ANQGSEA come from the germline V gene. CDR3 length: 12 amino acids. V shed 4 bases and J shed 0 bases, with 6 bases lying between them. CDR3 amino acids: CSVVAVNTEAFF. CDR3 bases: TGCAGCGTTGTAGCCGTGAACACTGAAGCTTTCTTT.

The chain links TRBV4-2 to TRBJ1-2; D gene ambiguous. The V and J ends lost 1 base and 5 bases respectively, with 11 bases between them. Germline CDR1 LGHNA, CDR2 YNFKEQ. The CDR3 spans 14 residues. The CDR3 loop is CASSQVSQTYGYTF. The DNA of the CDR3 is TGTGCCAGCAGCCAAGTGTCACAGACGTATGGCTACACCTTC.